This record covers a single T cell receptor beta chain. Generated by immunoSEQ multiplex PCR, the TCRdb table keeps only in-frame clones and is missing some. The data hold roughly 250,000 clones, with about 91% observed a single time. The data were obtained in a study of blood T cell repertoires in COVID-19. The CDR3 runs to 14 residues. Germline trimming cut 4 bases from V and 5 bases from J; bases unmatched to any gene: 5. CDR1 is SGHNT, CDR2 YYREEE, per germline (reference sequence). The chain combines TRBV5-4 with TRBJ2-5; TRBD2 agrees at 10 bases. The sequence was obtained from a human donor in a cohort exposed to, infected with or recovered from COVID-19 (not recorded which). The donor label of this sample is uncertain. Sequenced input: PBMCs or T cells enriched from blood (not recorded which). The CDR3 DNA sequence: TGTGCCAGCAGCGACGGGACTAGCGTGGAGACCCAGTACTTC. Protein product: CASSDGTSVETQYF.